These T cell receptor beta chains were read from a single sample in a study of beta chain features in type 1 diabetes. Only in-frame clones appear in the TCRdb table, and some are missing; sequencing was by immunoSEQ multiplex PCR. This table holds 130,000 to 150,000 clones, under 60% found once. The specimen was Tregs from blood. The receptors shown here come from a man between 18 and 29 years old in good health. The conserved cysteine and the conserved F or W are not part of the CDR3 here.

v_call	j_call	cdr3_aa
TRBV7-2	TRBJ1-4	ASSNMVEKLF
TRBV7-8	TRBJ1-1	ASSLVRNTEAF
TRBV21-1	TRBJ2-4	ASSKGVRRLGVAKNIQY
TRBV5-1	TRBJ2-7	ASSHGQGQAYEQY
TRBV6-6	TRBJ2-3	ASSPRDSLNTQY
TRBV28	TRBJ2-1	ASSLLADEQF
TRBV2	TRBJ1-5	ASGGTGTYNQPQH
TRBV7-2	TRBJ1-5	ASSFRDLGNQPQH
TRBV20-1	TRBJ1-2	SASYYGYT
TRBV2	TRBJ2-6	ASPQRGASGANVLT
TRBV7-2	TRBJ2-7	ASRDGLAGALSYEQY
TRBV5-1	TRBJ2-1	ASSVLGGALYNEQF
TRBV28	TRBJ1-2	ASSLAGGSYGYT
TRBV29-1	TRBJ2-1	SVGDRVANEQF